This passage covers 13 T cell receptor beta chains from one sample sequenced in a study of blood T cells in healthy people across ages. PCR was performed a second time for about 7 to 11 cycles using a sample-barcoded 5' primer and a J-beta primer mix. TCRdb redid the calling of the 5' RACE reads with MiXCR, one entry per CDR3 protein. The data show some 1.4 million distinct CDR3 sequences, 42% seen once. The specimen sequenced was blood. The receptors originated from a woman between 18 and 29 years old in good health.

The chain employs TRBV27 and TRBJ2-7; D is perhaps TRBD1 (6 bases). V was pared by 6 bases and J by 2 bases, with 14 bases between. The CDR3 is 14 residues long. Per germline, CDR1 MNHEY and CDR2 SMNVEV (reference sequence). CDR3: CASSFGDKAYEQYF. CDR3 bases: TGTGCCAGCAGCTTCGGGGACAAAGCCTACGAGCAGTACTTC.

A note on this clonotype: At one boundary the junction diverges from the germline segment, which might be a read error. The chain links TRBV7-7 to TRBJ2-7; D is ambiguous. The length of the CDR3 is 13 residues. Germline assignment: CDR1 SSHAT and CDR2 FNYEAQ (reference sequence). The CDR3 loop is CASSHRTESEQYF. The CDR3 DNA reads as TGTGCTAGCAGCCACCGGACGGAGAGCGAGCAGTACTTC. The full variable domain, its missing parts supplied by reference TRBV7-7 and TRBJ2-7, is GAGVSQSPRYKVTKRGQDVTLRCDPISSHATLYWYQQALGQGPEFLTYFNYEAQPDKSGLPSDRFSAERPEGSISTLTIQRTEQRDSAMYRCASSHRTESEQYFGPGTRLTVT.

The chain employs TRBV9 and TRBJ1-4; the match to TRBD1 covers 7 bases. From germline, CDR1 is SGDLS and CDR2 YYNGEE. V was pared by 3 bases and J by 4 bases, with 3 bases of the junction left unmatched. The CDR3 contains 14 residues. CDR3 residues: CASSEGQLNEKLFF. DNA of the CDR3: TGTGCCAGCAGCGAGGGACAGCTTAATGAAAAACTGTTTTTT.

The CDR3 coding sequence is TGTGCCAGCAGTTCTTACACCACCTACAATGAGCAGTTCTTC. Encoded protein: CASSSYTTYNEQFF. The gene calls are TRBV6-6 and TRBJ2-1, with unresolved D. The CDR3 extends over 14 amino acids. V lost 4 bases and J 2 bases, leaving 9 bases between the germline ends. Looked up from germline, CDR1 is MNHNY and CDR2 is SVGAGI (reference sequence).

The chain recombines TRBV14 with TRBJ1-2; D call uncertain. V was clipped by 0 bases and J by 6 bases, with 17 bases between them. The CDR3 spans 16 residues. Germline CDR1 SGHDN, CDR2 FVKESK. CDR3 DNA sequence: TGTGCCAGCAGCCAAGAATTAGTGAAGGCAGGCGATGGCTACACCTTC. Its protein product is CASSQELVKAGDGYTF.

In this sample, this clonotype turned up a few times. This chain links TRBV5-1 with TRBJ2-7; 7 nucleotides agree with TRBD1. The V segment lost 3 bases and the J segment 0 bases; nucleotides outside the gene matches: 6. The CDR3 extends over 15 amino acids. The germline V gene encodes CDR1 SGHRS and CDR2 YFSETQ. CDR3 coding DNA: TGCGCCAGCAGCTGGGACAGCGAGAGCTCCTACGAGCAGTACTTC. It specifies CASSWDSESSYEQYF.

This clonotype was observed a single time. This rearrangement joins TRBV6-4 to TRBJ2-5; 11 bases agree with TRBD2. The J call is doubtful: the DNA matches TRBJ2-7 better. The germline CDR1 and CDR2 sequences are MRHNA and SNTAGT. The CDR3 is 14 amino acids. The CDR3 region has the DNA TGTGCCAGCAGTGTGGTAGCGGGAGGGAACGAGCAGTACTTC. Residues: CASSVVAGGNEQYF.

The chain employs TRBV7-2 and TRBJ1-4, with D unclear. The CDR3 length is 16 residues. V was cut by 5 bases and J by 0 bases, with 13 bases left in between. CDR1 is SGHTA, CDR2 FQGNSA, per germline. The CDR3, as DNA: TGTGCCAGCAGCAAACGATCGACGGCAACTAATGAAAAACTGTTTTTT. It translates to CASSKRSTATNEKLFF.

This chain connects TRBV27 to TRBJ1-1, with 9 bases aligning to TRBD1. Germline V lookup: CDR1 MNHEY, CDR2 SMNVEV (reference sequence). The trim removed 2 bases at V and 10 bases at J, leaving 11 bases unmatched. The CDR3 runs to 15 residues. Here the CDR3 reads CASSLVGQGRVGAFF. The CDR3 DNA follows: TGTGCCAGCAGTTTAGTAGGACAGGGGCGTGTCGGAGCTTTCTTT.

The chain couples TRBV15 to TRBJ1-2; 8 nucleotides match TRBD1. The CDR3 extends over 15 amino acids. The germline V gene has CDR1 LNHNV and CDR2 YYDKDF (reference sequence). J was trimmed by 6 bases and V by 0 bases; bases with no gene match: 6. Here the CDR3 reads CATSRDGPGGHGYTF. The CDR3 DNA reads as TGTGCCACCAGCAGAGATGGTCCAGGGGGCCATGGCTACACCTTC.

This clonotype was detected once. This chain uses TRBV20-1 with TRBJ2-7; D could derive from TRBD1 or TRBD2 (6 bases each). Germline CDR1 reads DFQATT; CDR2 reads SNEGSKA (reference sequence). Trimming removed 0 bases from V and 7 bases from J, with 19 bases in between. CDR3 length: 15 amino acids. The CDR3 DNA sequence: TGCAGTGCTAGAGACCCAGGGGCGGACTACAATGAGCAGTACTTC. Translating gives CSARDPGADYNEQYF.

This clonotype has just a few counts. CDR3 amino acids: CSAFAGTGVTDTQYF. DNA for the CDR3: TGCAGTGCTTTCGCCGGGACAGGGGTGACAGATACGCAGTATTTT. The chain carries TRBV20-1 and TRBJ2-3; 10 bases are a match to TRBD1. CDR1 DFQATT and CDR2 SNEGSKA come from the germline V gene (reference sequence). J gave up 3 bases and V 5 bases, and 8 bases lay outside the gene matches. The CDR3 sequence is 15 residues long.

The chain recombines TRBV20-1 with TRBJ2-7, with 8 bases that match TRBD1. CDR1 and CDR2 (germline): DFQATT, SNEGSKA (reference sequence). Unmatched junction bases numbered 6, after V lost 6 bases and J lost 2 bases. This CDR3 region has 13 residues. The CDR3 loop is CSAWDRTTYEQYF. CDR3 bases: TGCAGTGCATGGGACAGGACAACCTACGAGCAGTACTTC.